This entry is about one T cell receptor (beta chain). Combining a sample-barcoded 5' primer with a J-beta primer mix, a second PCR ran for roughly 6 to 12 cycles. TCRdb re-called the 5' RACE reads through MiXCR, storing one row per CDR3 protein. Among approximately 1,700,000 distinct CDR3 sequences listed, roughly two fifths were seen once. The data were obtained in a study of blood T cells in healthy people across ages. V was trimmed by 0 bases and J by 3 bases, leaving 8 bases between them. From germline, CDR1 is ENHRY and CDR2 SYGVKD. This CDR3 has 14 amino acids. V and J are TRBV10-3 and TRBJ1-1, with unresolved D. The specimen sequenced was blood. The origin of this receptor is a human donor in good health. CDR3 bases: TGTGCCATCAGTGAGTCGAAGGCAGACACTGAAGCTTTCTTT. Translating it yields CAISESKADTEAFF.